Presented here are 5 T cell receptor beta chains from one specimen sequenced in a study of T cell therapy after organ transplantation. These receptors have no known antigen. Method: immunoSEQ multiplex PCR; TCRdb's copy keeps in-frame clones and lacks some. The sample records under 2,500 clones, 60% to 80% being singletons. Sample time point: 20-29 weeks after completion of therapy. The material sequenced was CD8+ T cells from blood, taken after autologous CMV-specific T cell therapy. These receptors were taken from a human patient who had received a solid organ transplant and had CMV disease. Some T cells may have originated in the graft donor.

This clone was detected only a few times. This chain links TRBV15 with TRBJ2-7, with a possible D match to TRBD1 (6 bases). CDR3 length: 13 residues. V was clipped by 5 bases and J by 4 bases, with 12 bases between them. Germline-derived CDR1 and CDR2 are LNHNV and YYDKDF (reference sequence). CDR3 nucleotide sequence: TGTGCCACCAGCCTGGGCAGGGGATACGAGCAGTACTTC. Amino acids: CATSLGRGYEQYF.

A few counts support this clone. This chain uses TRBV7-2 with TRBJ2-7; D tentatively reads TRBD1 or TRBD2 (5 bases each). Germline CDR1 is SGHTA and CDR2 is FQGNSA. Trimming pared 3 bases from V and 2 bases from J, leaving 20 bases between. The CDR3 runs to 17 residues. This CDR3 is CASSFSPLRDGPYEQYF. The CDR3 region has the DNA TGTGCCAGCAGCTTCAGTCCACTCCGGGACGGACCCTACGAGCAGTACTTC.

This rearrangement joins TRBV28 to TRBJ2-4; 9 nucleotides line up with TRBD1. Per germline, CDR1 MDHEN and CDR2 SYDVKM. V lost 5 bases and J lost 0; bases outside the gene matches: 17. CDR3 length: 20 residues. DNA for the CDR3: TGTGCCAGCAGTCATATACCGGGACAGGGTAACCGTCAAGCCAAAAACATTCAGTACTTC. This encodes CASSHIPGQGNRQAKNIQYF.

The chain employs TRBV7-9 and TRBJ2-3; unclear D gene. The CDR3 is 14 amino acids. V dropped 6 bases and J dropped 0 bases, with 10 bases sitting between them. Germline V lookup: CDR1 SEHNR, CDR2 FQNEAQ (reference sequence). Here the CDR3 reads CASRSRFSTDTQYF. CDR3 nucleotide sequence: TGTGCCAGCAGATCAAGATTTAGCACAGATACGCAGTATTTT.

This rearrangement joins TRBV4-2 to TRBJ2-7; 13 nucleotides line up with TRBD2. Germline V lookup: CDR1 LGHNA, CDR2 YNFKEQ. The CDR3 contains 16 residues. With V trimmed by 0 bases and J by 11 bases, 10 bases remained unmatched. CDR3 residues: CASSQERTSGSAGEYF. Written as DNA, the CDR3 is TGTGCCAGCAGCCAAGAGAGGACTAGCGGGAGCGCCGGGGAGTACTTC.